This T cell receptor beta chain was retrieved from a study of blood T cell repertoires in COVID-19. V was clipped by 4 bases and J by 2 bases, with 8 bases between them. The CDR3 loop spans 13 amino acids. The table came from immunoSEQ multiplex PCR; TCRdb's copy has only in-frame clones and leaves some out. The sample has 150,000 to 200,000 clones, around nine tenths seen once. This TCR came from a man between 18 and 29 years old with active or convalescent COVID-19. This chain links TRBV12-3 or TRBV12-4 with TRBJ2-5; possible D gene TRBD2, 5 bases. The sample taken for sequencing was peripheral blood. CDR3 amino acids: CASSWTRQETQYF. DNA for the CDR3: TGTGCCAGCAGTTGGACTCGACAAGAGACCCAGTACTTC.